One and the same sample provided the 22 T cell receptor beta chains below, sequenced in a study of preoperative IRX-2 immunotherapy in early breast cancer. Data came from immunoSEQ multiplex PCR; TCRdb stores just in-frame clones and leaves some out. The profile shows 20,000 to 30,000 clones, more than 65% of them singletons. Treatment here: preoperative locoregional IRX-2 cytokine immunotherapy. The sequences come from lymph node tissue, collected before IRX-2 immunotherapy. All receptors come from a human donor with breast cancer.

This clone was seen just once. The chain links TRBV23-1 to TRBJ1-3; tentative D call: TRBD1 (5 bases). TRBV23-1 is assigned to the ORF class and has an uncertain function. The CDR3 is 15 residues long. V lost 6 bases and J 0 bases, leaving 12 bases between the germline ends. The CDR3 region has the DNA TGCGCCAGCAGCCCGGGACGGAACTCTGGAAACACCATATATTTT. Translation: CASSPGRNSGNTIYF.

This chain joins TRBV11-3 and TRBJ1-4; D is possibly TRBD1 (5 bases). Germline V gives CDR1 SGHNT, CDR2 YENEEA. V lost 3 bases, J lost 6 bases, and 11 bases lay in between. This CDR3 is built from 14 residues. The DNA of the CDR3 is TGTGCCAGCAGCTTTCACTCAGGGTATGAAAAACTGTTTTTT. It encodes CASSFHSGYEKLFF. The variable domain in full, with the rest retrieved from reference TRBV11-3 and TRBJ1-4, is EAGVVQSPRYKIIEKKQPVAFWCNPISGHNTLYWYLQNLGQGPELLIRYENEEAVDDSQLPKDRFSAERLKGVDSTLKIQPAELGDSAVYLCASSFHSGYEKLFFGSGTQLSVL.

This sequence joins TRBV28 and TRBJ1-5; a weak D match, TRBD1 (6 bases). V gave up 3 bases and J gave up 7 bases, with 19 bases separating them. From germline, CDR1 is MDHEN and CDR2 SYDVKM. The CDR3 is 16 amino acids. Written as DNA, the CDR3 is TGTGCCAGCAGTTTGCCCGCACAGGGATCTTGGCAGCCCCAGCATTTT. It specifies CASSLPAQGSWQPQHF.

The gene calls are TRBV28 and TRBJ1-6, with 7 nucleotides matching TRBD1. V lost 3 bases to trimming and J lost 9 bases; unmatched junction nucleotides: 8. The length of the CDR3 is 15 residues. CDR1 is MDHEN and CDR2 is SYDVKM in the germline V gene. The CDR3 DNA reads as TGTGCCAGCAGTTTCCCCGACAGGGTAACTTCACCCCTCCACTTT. Protein sequence: CASSFPDRVTSPLHF.

This clone was seen once. The V gene is TRBV22-1, the J gene TRBJ1-5. TRBV22-1 is flagged as a pseudogene. The CDR3 consists of 14 residues. The CDR3 loop reads CASRPFFGAEPQHF. The CDR3 region has the DNA TGTGCCAGCAGACCGTTCTTTGGCGCTGAGCCCCAGCATTTT.

CDR3 sequence: CAISESYTGGTGELFF. The CDR3 DNA is TGTGCCATCAGTGAGTCATACACTGGAGGCACCGGGGAGCTGTTTTTT. This sequence joins TRBV10-3 and TRBJ2-2; tentatively, D is TRBD2 (5 bases). V was pared by 0 bases and J by 4 bases, with 12 bases between. CDR1 is ENHRY, CDR2 SYGVKD, per germline. The CDR3 is 16 residues long.

Notes on this clone: The junction differs from germline at one of its ends, possibly a read error. The chain carries TRBV29-1 and TRBJ2-7; weak D call: TRBD1 (7 bases). Per germline, CDR1 SQVTM and CDR2 ANQGSEA. This CDR3 is built from 12 residues. DNA of the CDR3: TGCAGCGTAGAAGGGGGCGGGGACGAGCAGTACTTC. As protein: CSVEGGGDEQYF.

Comments on this clone: Sequence at one end of the junction differs from germline and may be a read error. The chain links TRBV11-3 to TRBJ2-5; 8 bases line up with TRBD1. CDR3 length: 15 residues. Germline V gives CDR1 SGHNT, CDR2 YENEEA. The CDR3: CASSLGQGGQETQYF. DNA for the CDR3: TGTGCTAGCAGCCTCGGACAGGGCGGGCAAGAGACCCAGTACTTC.

This chain joins TRBV6-8 and TRBJ2-5, with a tentative D call TRBD2 (7 bases). The CDR3 is 15 amino acids. V lost 10 bases to trimming and J lost 1 base, with 19 bases between them. The germline gives CDR1 MNHGY, CDR2 SAAAGT. The CDR3 nucleotides read TGTGCCATCAGGAAGGGGGGGACTTCCCAAGAGACCCAGTACTTC. It is translated as CAIRKGGTSQETQYF.

This clone was counted a few times. This sequence joins TRBV6-8 and TRBJ2-7; 11 bases match TRBD2. Trimming took 6 bases from V and 4 from J; bases not matched to a gene: 8. CDR1 is MNHGY, CDR2 SAAAGT, per germline. This CDR3 comprises 15 residues. The CDR3 DNA follows: TGTGCCAGCAGGACCCGACTAGCGGGACCTTACGAGCAGTACTTC. Translating it yields CASRTRLAGPYEQYF.

The V gene is TRBV28, the J gene TRBJ1-1, with TRBD1 as a possible D gene (6 bases). V dropped 4 bases and J dropped 2 bases, with 11 bases sitting between them. Germline assignment: CDR1 MDHEN and CDR2 SYDVKM. The CDR3 covers 14 residues. This CDR3 is CASSYRDINTEAFF. The CDR3 region has the DNA TGTGCCAGCAGTTACCGGGACATAAACACTGAAGCTTTCTTT.

The V call is TRBV19, the J call TRBJ1-1; D gene ambiguous. Germline CDR1 and CDR2: LNHDA and SQIVND (reference sequence). The ends were cut back, 7 bases at V and 3 bases at J, with 18 bases in the middle. This CDR3 region has 15 residues. The CDR3 reads CASTKGPQQDTEAFF. DNA for the CDR3: TGTGCCAGTACCAAAGGGCCCCAGCAGGACACTGAAGCTTTCTTT.

V is TRBV7-4 and J is TRBJ1-1; D call uncertain. V dropped 5 bases and J dropped 6 bases, with 19 bases sitting between them. The CDR3 covers 15 residues. CDR1 and CDR2 (germline): SGHVT, SQSDAQ. CDR3 in DNA: TGTGCCAGCAGCACCCCGGGCCGGGCTAAGGCTGAAGCTTTCTTT. It specifies CASSTPGRAKAEAFF.

The chain links TRBV11-3 to TRBJ1-6, with 8 bases fitting TRBD1. Germline V lookup: CDR1 SGHNT, CDR2 YENEEA. The ends lost 7 bases at V and 9 bases at J; junction bases unmatched: 8. This CDR3 region has 14 residues. The CDR3 loop is CASKTTGGSSPLHF. The CDR3 bases are TGTGCCAGCAAGACCACAGGGGGGAGTTCACCCCTCCACTTT.

The chain has TRBV11-3 and TRBJ2-1; D ambiguous. Looked up from germline, CDR1 is SGHNT and CDR2 is YENEEA. V dropped 2 bases and J dropped 7 bases, with 18 bases sitting between them. The CDR3 runs 16 residues. In nucleotides, the CDR3 is TGTGCCAGCAGCTTACTCGGGTCCGCGCGCCAGAATGAGCAGTTCTTC. Translating gives CASSLLGSARQNEQFF.

The genes are TRBV6-8 and TRBJ1-5, with 7 bases lining up with TRBD1. Trimming took 6 bases from V and 8 from J; bases not matched to a gene: 10. The CDR3 sequence is 14 residues long. Germline V lookup: CDR1 MNHGY, CDR2 SAAAGT. The CDR3 nucleotides are TGTGCCAGCAGCAAAACAGGGGAGGGCGAGCCCCAGCATTTT. Amino acid sequence: CASSKTGEGEPQHF.

This clone occurred a few times. The V call is TRBV6-8, the J call TRBJ1-2, with 8 bases aligning to TRBD1. This CDR3 spans 13 amino acids. Germline lookup yields CDR1 MNHGY and CDR2 SAAAGT. J was trimmed by 4 bases and V by 5 bases; bases with no gene match: 3. Here the CDR3 reads CASSLGQAYGYTF. The CDR3 bases are TGTGCCAGCAGTCTGGGACAGGCCTATGGCTACACCTTC.

V gene TRBV6-8 combines with J gene TRBJ1-2; D call uncertain. Germline-derived CDR1 and CDR2 are MNHGY and SAAAGT. This CDR3 contains 12 residues. Between the trimmed V and J ends, which lost 5 bases and 8 bases, there was a span of 12 bases. This CDR3 is CASSPGRGGYTF. CDR3 in DNA: TGTGCCAGCAGTCCTGGACGAGGAGGCTACACCTTC.

The chain employs TRBV29-1 and TRBJ1-2; 11 bases agree with TRBD1. V lost 5 bases to trimming and J lost 9 bases; unmatched junction nucleotides: 8. The CDR3 length is 13 residues. Germline-derived CDR1 and CDR2 are SQVTM and ANQGSEA. The CDR3 spells CSVPAGQGASYTF. The DNA for the CDR3 is TGCAGCGTTCCAGCTGGACAGGGGGCCAGCTACACCTTC.

This rearrangement joins TRBV29-1 to TRBJ1-1; no reliable D call. Germline CDR1 is SQVTM and CDR2 is ANQGSEA. V lost 3 bases, J lost 1 base, and 9 bases lay in between. The CDR3 consists of 13 residues. In DNA form, the CDR3 reads TGCAGCGTTGAGTCGGACCAGAACACTGAAGCTTTCTTT. Translated, it gives CSVESDQNTEAFF.

The chain combines TRBV18 with TRBJ2-5; 7 bases align to TRBD1. CDR1 KGHSH and CDR2 LQKENI come from the germline V gene. J lost 2 bases, V lost 4 bases, and 7 bases had no gene match. The CDR3 sequence is 15 residues long. This CDR3 reads CASSQLQGPQETQYF. The CDR3 DNA reads as TGTGCCAGCTCACAATTACAGGGGCCACAAGAGACCCAGTACTTC.

The chain uses TRBV28 and TRBJ1-1; D remains unclear. This CDR3 region has 13 residues. V was cut by 6 bases and J by 2 bases, with 10 bases left in between. Per the germline V gene, CDR1 is MDHEN and CDR2 is SYDVKM. CDR3 in amino acids: CASSTDLNTEAFF. Written as DNA, the CDR3 is TGTGCCAGCAGCACGGACCTCAACACTGAAGCTTTCTTT.